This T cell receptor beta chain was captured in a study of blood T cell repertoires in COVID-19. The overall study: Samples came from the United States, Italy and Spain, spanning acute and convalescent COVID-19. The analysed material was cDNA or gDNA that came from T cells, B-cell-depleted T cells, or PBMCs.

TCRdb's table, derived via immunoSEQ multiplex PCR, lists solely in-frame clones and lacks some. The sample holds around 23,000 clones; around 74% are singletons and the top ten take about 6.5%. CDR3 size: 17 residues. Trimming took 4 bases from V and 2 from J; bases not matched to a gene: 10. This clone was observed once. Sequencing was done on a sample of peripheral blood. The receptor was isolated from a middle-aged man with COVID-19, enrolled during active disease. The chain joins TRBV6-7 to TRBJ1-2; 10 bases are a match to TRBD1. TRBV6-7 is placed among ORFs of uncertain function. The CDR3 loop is CASSLSWTGGENYGYTF. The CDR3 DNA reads TGTGCCAGCAGTTTATCGTGGACAGGGGGAGAGAACTATGGCTACACCTTC.